The 9 T cell receptor beta chains in this list originate from one sample, sequenced in a study of cytomegalovirus exposure and HLA in healthy donors. Primers for the PCR totalled 60 Vbeta and 13 Jbeta. Using immunoSEQ multiplex PCR, the repertoire was profiled, and TCRdb retains in-frame clones only, with some absent. The sample holds around 91,000 clones, more than 75% seen once. Sample: PBMCs. The receptors shown here come from a man aged 30 to 45 in good health and CMV-seropositive.

This sequence joins TRBV6-6 and TRBJ2-1, with 7 bases aligning to TRBD1. V shed 5 bases, J shed 5 bases, and the junction held 9 bases outside the gene matches. CDR1 and CDR2 (germline): MNHNY, SVGAGI (reference sequence). The CDR3 totals 15 residues. CDR3: CASSRQGEIHNEQFF. For the CDR3, the DNA is TGTGCCAGCAGTAGACAGGGTGAGATCCACAATGAGCAGTTCTTC.

The chain links TRBV14 to TRBJ2-7; D gene uncertain. Germline-derived CDR1 and CDR2 are SGHDN and FVKESK. The CDR3 is 14 residues long. The V end lost 3 bases, the J end lost 6 bases, and 15 bases lay between the germline ends. The CDR3 spells CASSQRSGLTEQYF. Written as DNA, the CDR3 is TGTGCCAGCAGCCAGCGGAGTGGCCTGACCGAGCAGTACTTC.

This clone was found a few times. The chain combines TRBV6-1 with TRBJ1-5; maybe TRBD1 (6 bases). Germline loops: CDR1 MNHNS, CDR2 SASEGT. V was shortened by 3 bases and J by 0 bases, with 12 bases between the two germline ends. The CDR3 runs to 16 residues. The CDR3 here is CASSDLTGISNQPQHF. The CDR3 coding sequence is TGTGCCAGCAGTGACTTAACAGGGATTAGCAATCAGCCCCAGCATTTT.

Of note for this clone: At one end, the junction sequence differs from germline, possibly due to a read error. The chain carries TRBV5-6 and TRBJ2-5, with 10 bases fitting TRBD1. The germline V gene encodes CDR1 SGHDT and CDR2 YYEEEE. This CDR3 comprises 16 residues. This chain's CDR3 is CASTFKVRRQGALGHF. CDR3 in DNA: TGTGCCAGCACCTTCAAGGTCCGGAGACAGGGGGCGCTAGGCCACTTC.

The chain has TRBV27 and TRBJ2-5; D gene ambiguous. The CDR3 contains 15 residues. V was pared by 0 bases and J by 0 bases, with 8 bases between. CDR1 and CDR2 (germline): MNHEY, SMNVEV (reference sequence). This CDR3 reads CASSLSGQYQETQYF. Here the CDR3 DNA reads TGTGCCAGCAGTTTATCTGGGCAGTACCAAGAGACCCAGTACTTC.

V gene TRBV6-1 combines with J gene TRBJ2-7; 7 nucleotides agree with TRBD1. The CDR3 contains 15 residues. Germline V gene lookup returns CDR1 MNHNS and CDR2 SASEGT. After removal of 3 bases from V and 5 bases from J, the junction contained 10 bases not matched to a gene. This chain's CDR3 is CASSEPTGFEHEQYF. The DNA for the CDR3 is TGTGCCAGCAGTGAGCCGACAGGGTTTGAGCACGAGCAGTACTTC.

The rearrangement uses TRBV10-3 and TRBJ1-6; D is unclear. The CDR3 extends over 13 amino acids. Germline CDR1 reads ENHRY; CDR2 reads SYGVKD. Trimming took off 3 bases at V and 4 bases at J, with 4 bases between the two ends. CDR3 sequence: CAISDSYNSPLHF. In DNA form, the CDR3 reads TGTGCCATCAGTGACAGTTATAATTCACCCCTCCACTTT.

This sequence joins TRBV19 and TRBJ1-3; TRBD1 matches at 7 bases. V lost 7 bases and J lost 4; bases outside the gene matches: 13. The V gene's germline CDR1 is LNHDA and CDR2 SQIVND (reference sequence). CDR3 size: 16 residues. CDR3 in DNA: TGTGCCAGTACCCCCGGCGACAGGGTCGCGGGAAACACCATATATTTT. Translating gives CASTPGDRVAGNTIYF. The variable domain in full, with the rest retrieved from reference TRBV19 and TRBJ1-3, is DGGITQSPKYLFRKEGQNVTLSCEQNLNHDAMYWYRQDPGQGLRLIYYSQIVNDFQKGDIAEGYSVSREKKESFPLTVTSAQKNPTAFYLCASTPGDRVAGNTIYFGEGSWLTVV.

The rearrangement uses TRBV5-1 and TRBJ1-2; tentatively, D is TRBD1 (5 bases). With 1 base removed from V and 4 bases from J, the gap between germline ends came to 14 bases. There are 15 residues in the CDR3. From germline, CDR1 is SGHRS and CDR2 YFSETQ. The CDR3 region has the DNA TGCGCCAGCAGCTTGTACGGGGCCGGGGGCTATGGCTACACCTTC. Translating it yields CASSLYGAGGYGYTF.